A selection of T cell receptor beta chains follows, all from one sample in a study of post-analysis software for immune sequencing data. Via MiXCR, TCRdb re-called the PCR reads, giving one row per CDR3 protein. Of under 200,000 distinct CDR3 sequences in the sample, 29% were seen once. Sample: blood. These receptors were taken from a girl aged 2-17 years with multiple sclerosis. Both conserved end residues are part of each CDR3. D genes are given only for firm matches. The size of a clone is reported for some rows only, either as once, few or many, or as a class for expanded clones.

D,J,V,size,CDR3,DNA
NA,TRBJ1-4,TRBV25-1,few,CASSDRPGANEKLFF,TGTGCCAGCAGTGACCGCCCGGGGGCTAATGAAAAACTGTTTTTT
NA,TRBJ1-2,TRBV6-5,many,CASSSKTKKYGYTF,TGTGCCAGCAGCTCGAAAACGAAGAAATATGGCTACACCTTC
NA,TRBJ2-1,TRBV27,many,CASSWWGVDEQFF,TGTGCCAGCAGCTGGTGGGGGGTGGATGAGCAGTTCTTC
NA,TRBJ2-2,TRBV29-1,many,CSAGPLTGELFF,TGCAGCGCCGGGCCCCTCACCGGGGAGCTGTTTTTT
NA,TRBJ1-5,TRBV20-1,NA,CSAEGSNQPQHF,TGCAGTGCCGAGGGTAGCAATCAGCCCCAGCATTTT
NA,TRBJ2-3,TRBV6-2/TRBV6-3,many,CASRTSNPDTQYF,TGTGCCAGCAGAACTAGCAACCCAGATACGCAGTATTTT
NA,TRBJ1-4,TRBV4-1,many,CASSPNPSRANEKLFF,TGCGCCAGCAGCCCCAACCCTTCCAGAGCTAATGAAAAACTGTTTTTT
TRBD2,TRBJ2-5,TRBV30,NA,CAWSRSSGGLETQYF,TGTGCCTGGAGTCGGTCTAGCGGGGGCCTTGAGACCCAGTACTTC
NA,TRBJ1-1,TRBV29-1,NA,CSAGPRGTKNTEAFF,TGCAGCGCTGGGCCCCGCGGGACCAAGAACACTGAAGCTTTCTTT
NA,TRBJ2-5,TRBV5-5,NA,CASSLAGDKSQETQYF,TGTGCCAGCAGCTTGGCGGGGGACAAGAGCCAAGAGACCCAGTACTTC
TRBD1,TRBJ2-5,TRBV20-1,many,CSARGQGVGETQYF,TGCAGTGCTAGAGGGCAGGGGGTAGGGGAGACCCAGTACTTC
NA,TRBJ2-1,TRBV7-2,NA,CASSFPGDYKQFF,TGTGCCAGCAGCTTCCCCGGCGACTATAAGCAGTTCTTC
NA,TRBJ2-3,TRBV7-2,many,CASSRAGDTQYF,TGTGCCAGCAGCCGGGCCGGAGATACGCAGTATTTT
NA,TRBJ2-3,TRBV7-9,many,CASSSRGDGASTDTQYF,TGTGCCAGCAGCTCGAGAGGGGACGGCGCTAGCACAGATACGCAGTATTTT
NA,TRBJ1-5,TRBV20-1,many,CSTRTFPRGQPQHF,TGCAGTACAAGGACATTCCCCAGAGGTCAGCCCCAGCATTTT
NA,TRBJ2-3,TRBV28,few,CASSTVIEDPATDTQYF,TGTGCCAGCAGTACAGTGATTGAGGACCCAGCCACAGATACGCAGTATTTT
NA,TRBJ1-1,TRBV7-8,few,CASSERTGNTEAFF,TGTGCCAGCAGCGAAAGGACGGGGAACACTGAAGCTTTCTTT
NA,TRBJ2-7,TRBV5-1,many,CASSYGPGGSYEQYF,TGCGCCAGCAGCTATGGACCCGGGGGATCCTACGAGCAGTACTTC
TRBD1,TRBJ2-7,TRBV4-1,many,CASSQDADRVSEQYF,TGCGCCAGCAGCCAAGATGCGGACAGGGTAAGCGAGCAGTACTTC
NA,TRBJ2-7,TRBV5-1,NA,CASNFAPALSYEQYF,TGCGCCAGCAACTTTGCCCCGGCACTCTCCTACGAGCAGTACTTC
TRBD2,TRBJ2-1,TRBV5-1,many,CASSLSGTNYNEQFF,TGCGCCAGCAGCTTATCCGGGACTAACTACAATGAGCAGTTCTTC
NA,TRBJ2-5,TRBV7-2,many,CASGRGFQETQYF,TGTGCCAGCGGAAGGGGATTCCAAGAGACCCAGTACTTC
NA,TRBJ2-3,TRBV14,NA,CASSQDLIGRDTQYF,TGTGCCAGCAGCCAAGACCTAATAGGGAGAGATACGCAGTATTTT
NA,TRBJ1-2,TRBV3-1,few,CASSTAAGATF,TGTGCCAGCAGCACCGCAGCGGGGGCCACCTTC
NA,TRBJ2-7,TRBV21-1,few,CASNKVGRQGPYEQYF,TGTGCCAGCAACAAAGTGGGGAGGCAGGGGCCCTACGAGCAGTACTTC
TRBD2,TRBJ2-3,TRBV6-1,NA,CASSRRLAGDLGSDTQYF,TGTGCCAGCAGCCGGCGACTAGCGGGAGACCTCGGGTCAGATACGCAGTATTTT
NA,TRBJ2-5,TRBV20-1,many,CSARVVPGVQETQYF,TGCAGTGCTAGAGTCGTACCAGGGGTTCAAGAGACCCAGTACTTC
TRBD1,TRBJ2-1,TRBV11-2,NA,CASSSRDRGVNEQFF,TGTGCCAGCAGCTCACGGGACAGGGGAGTGAATGAGCAGTTCTTC